The clone carrying this T cell receptor beta chain was counted a few times. These data originate in a study of T-cell reconstitution after alpha-beta-depleted transplantation in children. The CDR3 is 15 amino acids. V was trimmed by 0 bases and J by 6 bases, leaving 10 bases between them. The germline V gene encodes CDR1 SGDLS and CDR2 YYNGEE. Unique molecular identifiers were incorporated during preparation of the TCRbeta library. TCRdb re-derived calls from the PCR reads in MiXCR, one entry per CDR3 protein. The sample shows some 550,000 distinct CDR3 sequences, approximately 20% of them seen only once.

The chain employs TRBV9 and TRBJ1-6; D possibly corresponds to TRBD1 (5 bases). This TCR was sampled from a human donor who donated a stem cell graft to a child with acute lymphoblastic leukemia. Sequencing used PBMCs from the stem cell graft donor, obtained from the stem cell graft. The DNA of the CDR3 is TGTGCCAGCAGCGTAGCGGCAGGGACTAATTCACCCCTCCACTTT. This sequence encodes CASSVAAGTNSPLHF.